The 2 T cell receptor beta chains presented below share a single source sample, sequenced in a study of identical twins. Using its own MiXCR run on the 5' RACE reads, TCRdb lists one record per CDR3 protein. This sample carries 500,000 to 700,000 distinct CDR3 sequences, around 7.5% of them seen once, and the ten largest clones take 1.6%. These same records also appear under a second study, on yellow fever vaccine responses in identical twins.

What was sequenced was PBMCs. These receptor sequences come from a woman aged 18-29 years in good health.

The sample holds a few counts of this clonotype. The genes are TRBV5-1 and TRBJ2-1; D might be TRBD1 (5 bases). With 0 bases removed from V and 4 bases from J, the gap between germline ends came to 11 bases. Germline CDR1 reads SGHRS; CDR2 reads YFSETQ. The CDR3 extends over 15 amino acids. Here the CDR3 reads CASSLGRAFYNEQFF. The DNA for the CDR3 is TGCGCCAGCAGCTTGGGCAGGGCCTTTTACAATGAGCAGTTCTTC.

This clonotype was seen many times. The chain carries TRBV4-1 and TRBJ2-2, with 7 bases identical to TRBD2. The CDR3 has 17 amino acids. The germline CDR1 and CDR2 sequences are MGHRA and YSYEKL. The ends lost 0 bases at V and 4 bases at J; junction bases unmatched: 8. The CDR3 loop reads CASSQEGEGLATGELFF. CDR3 DNA: TGCGCCAGCAGCCAAGAGGGGGAGGGTCTCGCCACCGGGGAGCTGTTTTTT.